The 5 T cell receptor beta chains reported below all come from one sample, sequenced in a study of blood T cell repertoires in COVID-19. The data were produced by immunoSEQ multiplex PCR, yet TCRdb's version contains in-frame clones alone and is incomplete. The sample consists of roughly 150,000 clones, roughly 80% of them appearing once. The specimen was peripheral blood. These receptors all come from a man aged 50-60 years with active or convalescent COVID-19.

The gene calls are TRBV3-1 (or the pseudogene TRBV3-2) and TRBJ1-1; weak D call: TRBD1 (5 bases). V was clipped by 4 bases and J by 7 bases, with 16 bases between them. The germline V gene has CDR1 LGHDT and CDR2 YNNKEL (reference sequence). The CDR3 runs to 14 residues. The CDR3 nucleotides read TGTGCCAGCAGCCTACCGGGCCAGGGATTTGAAGCTTTCTTT. Encoded protein: CASSLPGQGFEAFF.

The V gene is TRBV5-1, the J gene TRBJ1-3; tentative D call: TRBD1 (6 bases). The CDR3 is 14 residues long. Germline CDR1 and CDR2: SGHRS and YFSETQ. Between the trimmed V and J ends, which lost 3 bases and 0 bases, there was a span of 7 bases. This CDR3 is CASSSGVSGNTIYF. Here the CDR3 DNA reads TGCGCCAGCAGCTCAGGGGTCTCTGGAAACACCATATATTTT.

V gene TRBV3-1 (or the pseudogene TRBV3-2) combines with J gene TRBJ1-5; possible D gene TRBD1, 6 bases. The V gene's germline CDR1 is LGHDT and CDR2 YNNKEL (reference sequence). CDR3 size: 15 residues. V was pared by 4 bases and J by 2 bases, with 12 bases between. CDR3 in DNA: TGTGCCAGCAGCCCTACAGGGTTGGGCAATCAGCCCCAGCATTTT. It translates to CASSPTGLGNQPQHF.

The J gene is TRBJ2-7, the V gene TRBV7-2, with a weak D call TRBD2 (6 bases). This CDR3 is 14 amino acids long. V was shortened by 4 bases and J by 3 bases, with 13 bases between the two germline ends. Germline V CDR1 and CDR2: SGHTA, FQGNSA. The CDR3 sequence is CASSSLSGRYEQYF. In nucleotides, the CDR3 is TGTGCCAGCAGCTCCCTTAGCGGACGCTACGAGCAGTACTTC.

The chain combines TRBV2 with TRBJ2-3, with 9 bases fitting TRBD2. Germline CDR1 and CDR2: SNHLY and FYNNEI. Trimming removed 6 bases from V and 0 bases from J; junction bases left unmatched: 4. The CDR3 has 15 residues. The CDR3 DNA sequence: TGTGCCAGCAGACGACTAGCGGCTAGCACAGATACGCAGTATTTT. This sequence encodes CASRRLAASTDTQYF.